The subject of this entry is one T cell receptor beta chain. Clones were sequenced by immunoSEQ multiplex PCR, and TCRdb holds only the in-frame ones, with some missing. Counted here are fewer than 60,000 clones, roughly 87% occurring once; the ten biggest clones make up 10%. The V gene end was trimmed by 3 bases and the J gene end by 7 bases; junction bases not matched to a gene: 5. In germline, CDR1 is SEHNR, CDR2 FQNEAQ (reference sequence). The length of the CDR3 is 14 residues. This specimen comes from a study of blood T cell repertoires in COVID-19. Background on the study: COVID-19 samples from acute and convalescent phases originated in the United States, Italy and Spain.

This chain connects TRBV7-9 to TRBJ1-5; 8 bases are shared with TRBD1. The sequence was collected from a human donor with acute or convalescent COVID-19. The donor label of this sample is uncertain. Sequencing used peripheral blood. The chain's CDR3 is CASSLTGVGQPQHF. The CDR3 DNA is TGTGCCAGCAGCTTGACAGGGGTGGGGCAGCCCCAGCATTTT. Full variable domain (remainder filled in from reference TRBV7-9 and TRBJ1-5): DTGVSQNPRHKITKRGQNVTFRCDPISEHNRLYWYRQTLGQGPEFLTYFQNEAQLEKSRLLSDRFSAERPKGSFSTLEIQRTEQGDSAMYLCASSLTGVGQPQHFGDGTRLSIL.